The 6 T cell receptor beta chains presented below share a single source sample, sequenced in a study of blood T cell repertoires in COVID-19. Assay used: immunoSEQ multiplex PCR; TCRdb lists only in-frame clones, some missing. This table holds approximately 350,000 clones, approximately 82% found once. Material: peripheral blood. These receptors originate from a man aged 25-45 years with active or convalescent COVID-19.

The chain is built from TRBV28 and TRBJ1-5; 7 bases are a match to TRBD1. Germline CDR1 is MDHEN and CDR2 is SYDVKM. CDR3 length equals 16 residues. V lost 1 base and J lost 1; bases outside the gene matches: 4. CDR3 bases: TGTGCCAGCAGTTTATTCAGGGGGGAAAGCAATCAGCCCCAGCATTTT. This codes for CASSLFRGESNQPQHF.

The chain couples TRBV19 to TRBJ2-4, with D possibly TRBD2 on 5 matching bases. The CDR3 covers 12 residues. Trimming took 10 bases from V and 8 from J, leaving 15 bases between them. CDR1 LNHDA and CDR2 SQIVND come from the germline V gene (reference sequence). The CDR3 nucleotides read TGTGCCACCCAGTCGACCGGGGACATTCAGTACTTC. It encodes CATQSTGDIQYF.

The chain carries TRBV9 and TRBJ2-1; TRBD2 matches at 7 bases. V was pared by 3 bases and J by 2 bases, with 2 bases of the junction left unmatched. Germline V CDR1 and CDR2: SGDLS, YYNGEE. The length of the CDR3 is 14 residues. CDR3 nucleotides: TGTGCCAGCAGCGGTAGCGGGCCCTACAATGAGCAGTTCTTC. Its translation: CASSGSGPYNEQFF.

This sequence joins TRBV6-2 or TRBV6-3 and TRBJ1-1, with D uncertain. V lost 2 bases and J 1 base, leaving 14 bases between the germline ends. The CDR3 extends over 16 amino acids. Germline V lookup: CDR1 MNHEY, CDR2 SVGEGT. This CDR3 reads CASSYGWSRRNTEAFF. The CDR3, as DNA: TGTGCCAGCAGTTACGGGTGGAGTCGTCGGAACACTGAAGCTTTCTTT.

The chain employs TRBV30 and TRBJ1-4; the D is unclear. The CDR3 sequence is 14 residues long. The germline V gene encodes CDR1 GTSNPN and CDR2 SVGIG (reference sequence). Trimming pared 0 bases from V and 5 bases from J, leaving 10 bases between. CDR3 amino acids: CAWSVGESNEKLFF. CDR3 sequence (DNA): TGTGCCTGGAGTGTGGGAGAGTCGAATGAAAAACTGTTTTTT.

This chain connects TRBV19 to TRBJ2-5; maybe TRBD1 (5 bases). V was clipped by 7 bases and J by 2 bases, with 17 bases between them. The CDR3 is 15 residues long. Per the germline V gene, CDR1 is LNHDA and CDR2 is SQIVND (reference sequence). The CDR3 here is CASTPGLFPQETQYF. CDR3 sequence (DNA): TGTGCCAGTACCCCAGGGTTATTCCCTCAAGAGACCCAGTACTTC.